The clone carrying this TCR beta chain was seen a few times. Researchers barred patients who had uncontrolled infection, other autoimmune disease, pregnancy or lactation. This record belongs to a study of T cells in Graves' hyperthyroidism and ophthalmopathy. Whole-study context: Peripheral blood was obtained at initial diagnosis, preceding any treatment.

Germline V gene sequence: CDR1 MNHGY, CDR2 SVAAGI. The CDR3 runs 13 residues. V was trimmed by 6 bases and J by 3 bases, leaving 6 bases between them. Amplified TCR beta CDR3 regions derived from RNA transcripts. The study used the HTBI primer set for a first-round RT-PCR of the TCR CDR3. TCRdb passed the multiplex PCR reads through MiXCR, listing each CDR3 protein once. This sample carries approximately 250,000 distinct CDR3 sequences, more than 20% of them seen once, and the ten largest clones take about a third. The TCR was taken from a woman in her thirties or forties with Graves' ophthalmopathy. This rearrangement joins TRBV6-9 to TRBJ1-6; D is uncertain. Sequenced material: blood. CDR3 sequence: CASSWYYNSPLHF. Written as DNA, the CDR3 is TGTGCCAGCAGCTGGTACTATAATTCACCCCTCCACTTT.